Listed here are 22 T cell receptor beta chains from one sample, sequenced in a study of T cell responses to AZD1222 COVID-19 vaccine. Using immunoSEQ multiplex PCR, the repertoire was profiled, and TCRdb retains in-frame clones only, with some absent. This table has 130,000 to 150,000 clones, about 90% appearing once. Material: peripheral blood, obtained on day 0 of AZD1222 vaccination. These receptors originate from an adult in good health.

The chain combines TRBV30 with TRBJ1-1; D is unclear. Trimming cost V 2 bases and J 2 bases, with 9 bases left between them. The germline gives CDR1 GTSNPN, CDR2 SVGIG (reference sequence). The CDR3 is 13 amino acids. In nucleotides, the CDR3 is TGTGCCTGGAGTACCGGGGAAAACACTGAAGCTTTCTTT. This translates into CAWSTGENTEAFF.

CDR3 bases: TGTGCCAGTAGTATTCGGGTCAGCAGTTTTTCTAACTATGGCTACACCTTC. The encoded protein is CASSIRVSSFSNYGYTF. The chain recombines TRBV19 with TRBJ1-2; no clear D gene. The CDR3 consists of 17 residues. V lost 3 bases and J 0 bases, leaving 17 bases between the germline ends. CDR1 is LNHDA and CDR2 is SQIVND in the germline V gene (reference sequence).

This chain connects TRBV7-9 to TRBJ1-5; D remains ambiguous. This CDR3 comprises 13 residues. CDR1 is SEHNR, CDR2 FQNEAQ, per germline (reference sequence). V dropped 1 base and J dropped 6 bases, with 7 bases sitting between them. CDR3 sequence: CASSLGMGQPQHF. CDR3 bases: TGTGCCAGCAGCTTAGGAATGGGTCAGCCCCAGCATTTT.

The V call is TRBV18, the J call TRBJ2-3, with TRBD1 identical over 10 bases. The J segment lost 0 bases and the V segment lost 2 bases, leaving 17 bases of the junction unmatched. Germline V CDR1 and CDR2: KGHSH, LQKENI. There are 21 residues in the CDR3. CDR3 coding DNA: TGTGCCAGCTCACCAGATCCTCCCCGGTTACCGGGACAGGGGAGCACAGATACGCAGTATTTT. Encoded protein: CASSPDPPRLPGQGSTDTQYF.

The gene calls are TRBV2 and TRBJ1-6, with a weak D call TRBD1 (6 bases). The CDR3 length is 12 residues. CDR1 is SNHLY and CDR2 is FYNNEI in the germline V gene. The CDR3 DNA sequence: TGTGTTGGACAGTCTGAATATTCACCCCTCCACTTT. Translation gives CVGQSEYSPLHF. The full variable domain, rest sourced from reference TRBV2 and TRBJ1-6, is EPEVTQTPSHQVTQMGQEVILRCVPISNHLYFYWYRQILGQKVEFLVSFYNNEISEKSEIFDDQFSVERPDGSNFTLKIRSTKLEDSAMYFCVGQSEYSPLHFGNGTRLTVT.

J is TRBJ2-2 and V is TRBV7-9; TRBD1 agrees at 7 bases. J was trimmed by 4 bases and V by 1 base; bases with no gene match: 6. Germline assignment: CDR1 SEHNR and CDR2 FQNEAQ (reference sequence). This CDR3 is 16 amino acids long. The CDR3 spells CASSLGSTGVTGELFF. The CDR3 DNA is TGTGCCAGCAGCTTAGGAAGTACAGGGGTCACCGGGGAGCTGTTTTTT.

The rearrangement joins TRBV11-2 to TRBJ1-2; D gene ambiguous. Germline-derived CDR1 and CDR2 are SGHAT and FQNNGV. This CDR3 contains 15 residues. Trimming left V 1 base short and J 1 base short, with 10 bases between. The CDR3 here is CASSLGPEYNYGYTF. The CDR3 DNA is TGTGCCAGCAGCTTAGGACCCGAATATAACTATGGCTACACCTTC.

The chain uses TRBV2 and TRBJ1-1; the D is unclear. V lost 8 bases, J lost 3 bases, and 13 bases lay in between. Germline V CDR1 and CDR2: SNHLY, FYNNEI. The CDR3 covers 13 residues. The DNA for the CDR3 is TGTGCCAGCCTAACGGCGGCGGACACTGAAGCTTTCTTT. Translated, it gives CASLTAADTEAFF.

The chain is built from TRBV13 and TRBJ2-2; TRBD2 might be the D (5 bases). The germline CDR1 and CDR2 sequences are PRHDT and FYEKMQ (reference sequence). The V gene lost 5 bases and the J gene lost 0 bases, with 16 bases spanning the gap. The CDR3 extends over 17 amino acids. DNA for the CDR3: TGTGCCAGCAGCCACAGTCCGGCCGGGGCGAACACCGGGGAGCTGTTTTTT. As protein: CASSHSPAGANTGELFF.

The rearrangement joins TRBV20-1 to TRBJ2-3, with a tentative D call TRBD1 (5 bases). Germline assignment: CDR1 DFQATT and CDR2 SNEGSKA (reference sequence). This CDR3 spans 13 amino acids. The V and J ends lost 3 bases and 4 bases respectively, with 11 bases between them. CDR3: CSASGAGPDTQYF. CDR3 in DNA: TGCAGTGCTAGTGGGGCCGGACCAGATACGCAGTATTTT.

The chain combines TRBV10-3 with TRBJ2-2, with a tentative D call TRBD1 (5 bases). The germline gives CDR1 ENHRY, CDR2 SYGVKD. The CDR3 consists of 17 residues. With 8 bases removed from V and 4 bases from J, the gap between germline ends came to 23 bases. The CDR3 DNA is TGTGCCATCCCCCTTCGAGACAGAATGGGATCCACCGGGGAGCTGTTTTTT. Residues: CAIPLRDRMGSTGELFF.

The chain combines TRBV18 with TRBJ1-6, with unresolved D. This CDR3 has 13 residues. CDR1 is KGHSH, CDR2 LQKENI, per germline. V lost 0 bases and J lost 18, with 15 bases in between. CDR3 coding DNA: TGTGCCAGCTCACCACCGACCCCGGCAGCCCCCCACTTT. The encoded protein is CASSPPTPAAPHF.

The V call is TRBV10-2, the J call TRBJ2-3; TRBD2 matches at 9 bases. The CDR3 is 15 amino acids. CDR1 WSHSY and CDR2 SAAADI come from the germline V gene. After removal of 4 bases from V and 3 bases from J, the junction contained 5 bases not matched to a gene. CDR3 coding DNA: TGCGCCAGCAGTGGTCCTAGCGGGGTAACAGATACGCAGTATTTT. Translation gives CASSGPSGVTDTQYF.

The chain recombines TRBV19 with TRBJ2-5; no firm D call. V gave up 8 bases and J gave up 3 bases, with 16 bases separating them. In germline, CDR1 is LNHDA, CDR2 SQIVND (reference sequence). This CDR3 is 14 amino acids long. CDR3 nucleotides: TGTGCCAGTCTCTTAGGGTACCCCAAAGAGACCCAGTACTTC. Its protein product is CASLLGYPKETQYF.

This clone has just a few counts. At the DNA level, this CDR3 is encoded by other sequences in the same sample as well. This chain links TRBV3-1 (or the pseudogene TRBV3-2) with TRBJ1-5, with no clear D. Germline assignment: CDR1 LGHDT and CDR2 YNNKEL (reference sequence). Trimming removed 1 base from V and 5 bases from J, with 3 bases in between. The CDR3 is made up of 12 amino acids. The CDR3, as DNA: TGTGCCAGCAGCCAAGGAGATCAGCCCCAGCATTTT. Its protein product is CASSQGDQPQHF.

V gene TRBV5-1 combines with J gene TRBJ2-7; TRBD1 matches 8 bases. Germline V gene sequence: CDR1 SGHRS, CDR2 YFSETQ. Unmatched junction bases numbered 7, after V lost 0 bases and J lost 5 bases. The CDR3 totals 15 residues. CDR3 sequence reads: CASSLAEGQGHEQYF. CDR3 sequence (DNA): TGCGCCAGCAGCTTGGCCGAAGGACAGGGCCACGAGCAGTACTTC.

The chain combines TRBV19 with TRBJ2-5, with D tentatively TRBD1 (5 bases). Trimming left V 3 bases short and J 3 bases short, with 11 bases between. The CDR3 sequence is 14 residues long. Germline V gene sequence: CDR1 LNHDA, CDR2 SQIVND (reference sequence). The CDR3 protein is CASSIQGSEETQYF. The CDR3 nucleotides are TGTGCCAGTAGTATCCAGGGTTCGGAAGAGACCCAGTACTTC. Combining the CDR3 with reference TRBV19 and TRBJ2-5 gives the whole variable domain DGGITQSPKYLFRKEGQNVTLSCEQNLNHDAMYWYRQDPGQGLRLIYYSQIVNDFQKGDIAEGYSVSREKKESFPLTVTSAQKNPTAFYLCASSIQGSEETQYFGPGTRLLVL.

Concerning this clone itself: A read error may account for a junction end that differs from germline. The rearrangement links TRBV5-8 to TRBJ2-4; TRBD2 matches at 14 bases. CDR1 and CDR2 from the germline V gene are SGHTS and YDEGEE. The CDR3 contains 11 residues. CDR3: CASSPTSGGAF. The CDR3 DNA follows: TGTGCCAGCAGCCCGACTAGCGGGGGGGCGTTC.

This chain connects TRBV19 to TRBJ1-2, with 12 bases aligning to TRBD1. Trimming at V came to 5 bases and at J to 6 bases, leaving 7 bases not matched to a gene. CDR3 length: 15 residues. CDR1 and CDR2 from the germline V gene are LNHDA and SQIVND (reference sequence). Written as DNA, the CDR3 is TGTGCCAGTAGTCTAACCGGGACAGGGGGCGATGGCTACACCTTC. Translated: CASSLTGTGGDGYTF.

The chain joins TRBV7-2 to TRBJ2-1; 14 nucleotides agree with TRBD2. The V gene's germline CDR1 is SGHTA and CDR2 FQGNSA. V was pared by 1 base and J by 6 bases, with 2 bases of the junction left unmatched. The CDR3 totals 16 residues. CDR3 coding DNA: TGTGCCAGCAGCTTAGATGGACTAGCGGGGGGCAATGAGCAGTTCTTC. Translating it yields CASSLDGLAGGNEQFF. Combining the CDR3 with reference TRBV7-2 and TRBJ2-1 gives the whole variable domain GAGVSQSPSNKVTEKGKDVELRCDPISGHTALYWYRQSLGQGLEFLIYFQGNSAPDKSGLPSDRFSAERTGGSVSTLTIQRTQQEDSAVYLCASSLDGLAGGNEQFFGPGTRLTVL.

The chain is built from TRBV6-5 and TRBJ1-4; 8 positions agree with TRBD1. CDR3 length equals 15 residues. The germline V gene encodes CDR1 MNHEY and CDR2 SVGAGI. Trimming at V came to 5 bases and at J to 7 bases, leaving 9 bases not matched to a gene. CDR3 region: CASSPPGGRGEKLFF. CDR3 DNA sequence: TGTGCCAGCAGTCCCCCAGGGGGCAGGGGTGAAAAACTGTTTTTT.

Only a few counts were recorded for this clone. The rearrangement links TRBV19 to TRBJ1-5; 10 nucleotides align to TRBD1. Germline V CDR1 and CDR2: LNHDA, SQIVND (reference sequence). This CDR3 is built from 17 residues. Unmatched junction bases numbered 11, after V lost 7 bases and J lost 2 bases. CDR3 DNA: TGTGCCAGTACCTCGGGACAGGGGAGGTATGGCAATCAGCCCCAGCATTTT. This encodes CASTSGQGRYGNQPQHF.